This T cell receptor (beta chain) was observed in a study of blood T cell repertoires in COVID-19. Study-level background: Spain, Italy and the United States supplied samples that represented acute and convalescent COVID-19. Sources were T cells, B-cell-depleted T cells, or PBMCs; the material itself was cDNA or gDNA.

As handled by the study authors: Estimated nucleated cell counts came from reference gene primer amplification. Assay: immunoSEQ multiplex PCR; the TCRdb copy retains only in-frame clones and omits some. V, J and clone size were drawn from that table, and D and trimming were deduced from the DNA. The sample consists of approximately 100,000 clones, roughly nine tenths of them appearing once. The germline CDR1 and CDR2 sequences are MGHRA and YSYEKL. The CDR3 sequence is 16 residues long. V lost 2 bases, J lost 0 bases, and 13 bases lay in between. The receptor was derived from a woman aged 80 or older with acute or convalescent COVID-19. The chain is built from TRBV4-1 and TRBJ1-1, with a tentative D call TRBD1 (5 bases). The specimen sequenced was peripheral blood. The CDR3 DNA follows: TGCGCCAGCAGCCAACCACGTACAGGAATGAACACTGAAGCTTTCTTT. Translated, it gives CASSQPRTGMNTEAFF.